This is a list of T cell receptor beta chains from one sample in a study of preoperative IRX-2 immunotherapy in early breast cancer. TCRdb's table, derived via immunoSEQ multiplex PCR, lists solely in-frame clones and lacks some. The data contain about 3,700 clones, 55% to 70% of them seen just once; the ten biggest clones take up approximately 12%. Material: tumor tissue, obtained after IRX-2 immunotherapy. The receptors shown here come from a human donor with breast cancer. The conserved cysteine and the conserved F or W are not part of the CDR3 here.

v_gene,j_gene,CDR3aa
TRBV6-8,TRBJ2-1,ASSYSAGVPYNEQF
TRBV6-8,TRBJ2-4,ASSYSRRLAGAKNIQY
TRBV11-3,TRBJ2-1,ASSSELAGANEQF
TRBV19,TRBJ2-1,ASRSSQKALGNEQF
TRBV19,TRBJ1-5,ASSIEGISNQPQH
TRBV19,TRBJ2-1,ASSPQPDSVEQF
TRBV6-8,TRBJ1-1,ASSSEEGTKAF
TRBV29-1,TRBJ2-7,SVEKSGTSEQY
TRBV19,TRBJ2-1,ASSTATSKEF
TRBV6-8,TRBJ1-1,ASSALDRGREAF
TRBV11-3,TRBJ2-7,ASSLETATISYEQY